This T cell receptor beta chain was recovered during a study of T-cell reconstitution after alpha-beta-depleted transplantation in children. Findings and caveats of the study: After transplant, high TCRbeta diversity at day 60 in some patients arose from surviving recipient T cells and thymic progenitors. Once a year had passed after transplant, T-cell counts and diversity came mostly from newly produced T cells. Expanded graft clones numbering several hundred reportedly gave rise to alpha-beta T cells about two months after transplant.

The table lists this clonotype with many counts. The antigen is unknown. This CDR3 has 13 amino acids. Germline CDR1 is SGHAT and CDR2 is FQNNGV. V was trimmed by 4 bases and J by 4 bases, leaving 10 bases between them. Using unique molecular identifiers, the investigators prepared the TCRbeta library. TCRdb independently ran MiXCR on the PCR reads; one entry per CDR3 protein. The table lists approximately 97,000 distinct CDR3 sequences, 6% to 9% of them singletons. The input for sequencing was PBMCs, taken before TCRalphabeta/CD19-depleted stem cell transplant. The rearrangement joins TRBV11-2 to TRBJ2-5; D gene unclear. The source of this sequence is a boy younger than 10 with acute lymphoblastic leukemia, due to receive a stem cell transplant. CDR3 in amino acids: CASSWNGGETQYF. Here the CDR3 DNA reads TGTGCCAGCAGCTGGAATGGCGGAGAGACCCAGTACTTC.